This T cell receptor (beta chain) was found in a study of control samples from healthy donors and cancer patients. Germline CDR1 reads LNHDA; CDR2 reads SQIVND (reference sequence). The V gene end was trimmed by 1 base and the J gene end by 4 bases; junction bases not matched to a gene: 6. The CDR3 is 16 residues long. TCRdb's copy holds only in-frame clones and misses some; the assay was immunoSEQ multiplex PCR. The listing records around 190,000 clones. The material sequenced was blood. The source of this sequence is a woman aged 25 to 39 in good health. The V gene is TRBV19, the J gene TRBJ2-1, with 8 bases that match TRBD2. Written as DNA, the CDR3 is TGTGCCAGTAGTATAGTCGCTAGCGGGCCATACAATGAGCAGTTCTTC. Protein sequence: CASSIVASGPYNEQFF. Full variable domain (remainder filled in from reference TRBV19 and TRBJ2-1): DGGITQSPKYLFRKEGQNVTLSCEQNLNHDAMYWYRQDPGQGLRLIYYSQIVNDFQKGDIAEGYSVSREKKESFPLTVTSAQKNPTAFYLCASSIVASGPYNEQFFGPGTRLTVL.